This T cell receptor (beta chain) emerged from a study of T cells after yellow fever vaccination. About the study: Preparation used SMART-Seq v4 Ultra Low Input for the low-cell-number fractions. General observations from the study: Re-detected after boosting: most primary clones, about 96% of CD4 and over 80% of CD8. Abundant clonotypes (contaminants from the bulk population) could be present in FACS-sorted repertoires.

There are 14 residues in the CDR3. Trimming shortened V by 8 bases and J by 7 bases, and 15 bases separated the two germline ends. Germline CDR1 SNHLY, CDR2 FYNNEI. This clonotype was counted a few times. The antigen is not known. 5'RACE template switching added a universal primer site and UMIs to TCR cDNA. TCRdb passed the 5' RACE reads through MiXCR, listing each CDR3 protein once. The table records some 560,000 distinct CDR3 sequences, 17% of them present only once. The chain is built from TRBV2 and TRBJ1-6; maybe TRBD1 (5 bases). This receptor was taken from a man aged 18 to 30 who received the YFV17D yellow fever vaccine. Sequenced material: PBMCs, taken about 5 days after the first yellow fever vaccination. In DNA, the CDR3 is TGTGCCAGCGGTTACCGGGACGGGAATTCACCCCTCCACTTT. This gives the protein CASGYRDGNSPLHF.